The source of this TCR beta chain is a study of blood T cell repertoires in COVID-19 (dated by TCRdb to 2018 to 2021). For the study in its entirety: Samples covering the acute and convalescent phases of COVID-19 were provided by collaborators in the United States, Italy and Spain. The material from the prospective study consisted of cDNA or gDNA derived from T cells, B-cell-depleted T cells, or PBMCs. The samples were drawn from the first 160 participants of the ongoing ImmuneRACE study and from under 1,500 subjects provided by 6 global collaborators. Where available, HLA class I and class II types were obtained from metadata supplied by the sample provider rather than from assay-based typing. Subjects who had been exposed to COVID-19, were actively infected with it, or had recovered from it provided the deeply sampled blood TCRbeta repertoires that made up the dataset. The repertoires were made available in a free public database intended to serve as a resource for research on the immune response to SARS-CoV-2. Nearly every sample came with metadata listing a de-identified subject ID, COVID-19 status, age in years and sex. The research as a whole found: Clinical and demographic metadata were provided uncurated, with the amount varying by source and participant.

As for this clone: Its specific antigen is unknown. No qualities accompany the bases; no much larger clone lies one base away.

From a lookup of the germline V gene, CDR1 and CDR2 are KGHDR and SFDVKD. V has 9 bases trimmed and J has 6 bases trimmed; junction bases matching no gene number 7. The CDR3 spans 13 residues, from the cysteine through the phenylalanine. The CDR3 DNA has 39 bases and is translated from base 1. Whole blood was collected in K2EDTA tubes by collaborating institutions according to the institutions' own protocols. For TCRbeta analysis, collaborator samples were shipped as frozen whole blood, as isolated PBMCs, or as DNA extracted from either sample type. TCRbeta CDR3 regions were amplified from genomic DNA by means of the immunoSEQ Assay, a bias-controlled multiplex PCR. Concerning the study's data processing: Within the assay, amplification of reference gene primers was used to estimate how many nucleated cells each sample contained. To quantify the absolute abundance of each unique TCRbeta CDR3 rearrangement, sequence reads were collapsed and filtered. For each sample, productive Simpson clonality was calculated by taking the square root of Simpson's diversity index across productive rearrangements. Held by TCRdb, this immuneACCESS table contains in-frame sequences only and omits some clones. Under half of the omission traces to an unresolved V gene where checked; the cause of the rest is unknown. V and J calls and clone size follow that table, whereas D and trimming were derived from the DNA. Within this sample are roughly 200,000 clones, with 75% to 90% of them counted one time only. The ten top clones hold around 3% of the sample.

The sequencing input was peripheral blood. This sequence was found in a man aged 60-69 years with acute or convalescent COVID-19. The rearrangement joined TRBV24-1 to TRBJ2-1; 7 nucleotides in the junction match TRBD1. The sequenced DNA is TGTGCCACCCAGACAGGGCTGGGCAATGAGCAGTTCTTC. This gives the protein CATQTGLGNEQFF.